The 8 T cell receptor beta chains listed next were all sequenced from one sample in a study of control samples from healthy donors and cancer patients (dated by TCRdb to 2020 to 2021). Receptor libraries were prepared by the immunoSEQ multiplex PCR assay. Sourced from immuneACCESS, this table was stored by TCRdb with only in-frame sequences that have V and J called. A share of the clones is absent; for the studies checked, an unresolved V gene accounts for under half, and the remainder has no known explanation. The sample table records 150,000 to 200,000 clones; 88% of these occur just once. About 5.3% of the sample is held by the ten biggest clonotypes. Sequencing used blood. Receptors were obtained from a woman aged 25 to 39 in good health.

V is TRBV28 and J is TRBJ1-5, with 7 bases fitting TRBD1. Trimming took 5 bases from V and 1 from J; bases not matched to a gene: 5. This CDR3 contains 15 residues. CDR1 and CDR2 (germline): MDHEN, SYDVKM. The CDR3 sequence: CASSRPGGSNQPQHF. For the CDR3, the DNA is TGTGCCAGCAGTCGCCCAGGGGGGAGCAATCAGCCCCAGCATTTT.

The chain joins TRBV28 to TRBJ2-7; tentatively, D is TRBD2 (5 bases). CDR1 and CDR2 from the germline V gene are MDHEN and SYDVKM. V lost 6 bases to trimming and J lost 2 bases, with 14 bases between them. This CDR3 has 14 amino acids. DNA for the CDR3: TGTGCCAGCAGGGCGAGGGTCGTTCCCTACGAGCAGTACTTC. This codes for CASRARVVPYEQYF.

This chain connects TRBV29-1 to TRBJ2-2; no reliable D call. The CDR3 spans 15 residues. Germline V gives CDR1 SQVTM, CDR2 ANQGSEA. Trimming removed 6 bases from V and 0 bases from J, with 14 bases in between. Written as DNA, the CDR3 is TGCAGCGTGAACTGGGTTTTCGCGAACACCGGGGAGCTGTTTTTT. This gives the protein CSVNWVFANTGELFF.

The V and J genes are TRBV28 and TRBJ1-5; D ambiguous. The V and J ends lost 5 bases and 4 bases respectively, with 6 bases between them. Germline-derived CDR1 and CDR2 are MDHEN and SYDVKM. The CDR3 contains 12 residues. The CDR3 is CASSKGNQPQHF. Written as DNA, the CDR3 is TGTGCCAGCAGTAAGGGTAATCAGCCCCAGCATTTT.

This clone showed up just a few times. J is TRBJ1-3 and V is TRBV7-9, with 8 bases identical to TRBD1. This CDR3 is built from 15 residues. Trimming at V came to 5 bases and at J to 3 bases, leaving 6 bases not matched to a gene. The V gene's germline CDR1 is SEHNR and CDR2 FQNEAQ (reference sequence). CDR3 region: CASSPDRGGGNTIYF. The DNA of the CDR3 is TGTGCCAGCAGCCCAGACAGGGGAGGTGGAAACACCATATATTTT.

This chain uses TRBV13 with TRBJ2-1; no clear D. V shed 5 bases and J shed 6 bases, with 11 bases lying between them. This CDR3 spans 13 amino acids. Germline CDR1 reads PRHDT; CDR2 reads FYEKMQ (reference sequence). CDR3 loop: CASSATRVNEQFF. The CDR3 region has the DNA TGTGCCAGCAGCGCCACCCGTGTCAATGAGCAGTTCTTC.

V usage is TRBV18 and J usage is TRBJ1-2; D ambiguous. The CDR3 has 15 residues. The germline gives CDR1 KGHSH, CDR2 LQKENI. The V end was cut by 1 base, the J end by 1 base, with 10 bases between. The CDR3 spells CASSPQSRFNYGYTF. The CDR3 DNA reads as TGTGCCAGCTCACCACAATCAAGATTTAACTATGGCTACACCTTC.

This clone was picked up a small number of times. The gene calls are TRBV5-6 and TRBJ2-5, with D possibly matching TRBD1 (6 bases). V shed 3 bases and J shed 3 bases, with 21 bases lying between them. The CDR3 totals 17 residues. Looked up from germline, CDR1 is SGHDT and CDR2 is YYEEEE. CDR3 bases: TGTGCCAGCAGCTGGCACCGAGGGGGTAGGGTGAAAGAGACCCAGTACTTC. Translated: CASSWHRGGRVKETQYF.